One and the same sample provided the 10 T cell receptor beta chains below, sequenced in a study of control samples from healthy donors and cancer patients. Method: immunoSEQ multiplex PCR; TCRdb's copy keeps in-frame clones and lacks some. This sample carries 35,000 to 55,000 clones, just over 70% of them seen once, and the ten largest clones take about a sixth. The specimen sequenced was formalin-fixed, paraffin-embedded tissue. Receptor source: a male donor with melanoma.

The chain carries TRBV6-5 and TRBJ2-1; D not resolved. CDR3 length equals 11 residues. The V gene's germline CDR1 is MNHEY and CDR2 SVGAGI. With 6 bases removed from V and 7 bases from J, the gap between germline ends came to 7 bases. The CDR3 bases are TGTGCCAGCAGCCTACTTAATGAGCAGTTCTTC. Translated, it gives CASSLLNEQFF.

This clone appeared a few times. The gene calls are TRBV7-2 and TRBJ2-1, with TRBD2 matching over 14 bases. CDR3 length: 15 residues. Per germline, CDR1 SGHTA and CDR2 FQGNSA. Trimming at V came to 5 bases and at J to 7 bases, leaving 4 bases not matched to a gene. The CDR3: CASSMGLAGVNEQFF. The CDR3 nucleotides are TGTGCCAGCAGCATGGGACTAGCGGGAGTTAATGAGCAGTTCTTC.

In its sample, this clone was seen a few times. J is TRBJ2-3 and V is TRBV6-5; possibly TRBD2 for D (6 bases). The V gene's germline CDR1 is MNHEY and CDR2 SVGAGI. V was shortened by 4 bases and J by 3 bases, with 11 bases between the two germline ends. The CDR3 spans 14 residues. DNA for the CDR3: TGTGCCAGCAGTTCGGGAGCGGGTACAGATACGCAGTATTTT. It specifies CASSSGAGTDTQYF.

The chain couples TRBV28 to TRBJ2-7; D is unresolved. This CDR3 has 13 residues. Trimming took off 8 bases at V and 0 bases at J, with 11 bases between the two ends. In germline, CDR1 is MDHEN, CDR2 SYDVKM. The CDR3 sequence is CASRLDNSYEQYF. In DNA, the CDR3 is TGTGCCAGCCGCCTTGACAACTCCTACGAGCAGTACTTC. Drawing the rest from reference TRBV28 and TRBJ2-7, the complete variable domain is DVKVTQSSRYLVKRTGEKVFLECVQDMDHENMFWYRQDPGLGLRLIYFSYDVKMKEKGDIPEGYSVSREKKERFSLILESASTNQTSMYLCASRLDNSYEQYFGPGTRLTVT.

The chain joins TRBV5-1 to TRBJ2-3; the D is unclear. V shed 0 bases and J shed 4 bases, with 15 bases lying between them. CDR1 SGHRS and CDR2 YFSETQ come from the germline V gene. This CDR3 spans 16 amino acids. CDR3 DNA: TGCGCCAGCAGCTTGGATGGCGGTAGCCCAGCAGATACGCAGTATTTT. Its protein product is CASSLDGGSPADTQYF.

This chain links TRBV2 with TRBJ2-5; D gene unclear. CDR3 length: 11 amino acids. V lost 5 bases and J lost 8, with 9 bases in between. Germline V gives CDR1 SNHLY, CDR2 FYNNEI. The CDR3 region has the DNA TGTGCCAGCAGTTTACACACAACCCAGTACTTC. Amino acid sequence: CASSLHTTQYF.

On this clone itself: A much larger clone is a single base away; this may be a read error. The chain joins TRBV10-3 to TRBJ2-3, with D unresolved. The CDR3 consists of 15 residues. Looked up from germline, CDR1 is ENHRY and CDR2 is SYGVKD. V lost 7 bases to trimming and J lost 2 bases, with 16 bases between them. As DNA, the CDR3 is TGTGCCATCAATGGGGAAGGGAATCCCACAGATACGCAGTATTTT. Its protein is CAINGEGNPTDTQYF.

There are a few counts of this clone. This chain links TRBV19 with TRBJ1-5, with D uncertain. This CDR3 has 15 amino acids. Germline loops: CDR1 LNHDA, CDR2 SQIVND (reference sequence). Trimming removed 9 bases at V and 0 bases at J, with 15 bases between. Here the CDR3 reads CASLRTANSNQPQHF. CDR3 sequence (DNA): TGTGCCAGCCTACGGACGGCTAATAGCAATCAGCCCCAGCATTTT. Variable domain in full (rest from reference TRBV19 and TRBJ1-5): DGGITQSPKYLFRKEGQNVTLSCEQNLNHDAMYWYRQDPGQGLRLIYYSQIVNDFQKGDIAEGYSVSREKKESFPLTVTSAQKNPTAFYLCASLRTANSNQPQHFGDGTRLSIL.

The chain combines TRBV7-8 with TRBJ2-7, with 8 bases aligning to TRBD1. The V gene's germline CDR1 is SGHVS and CDR2 FQNEAQ. The CDR3 spans 16 residues. After removal of 5 bases from V and 3 bases from J, the junction contained 12 bases not matched to a gene. The CDR3 region is CASSTRQGFGFYEQYF. The CDR3 DNA sequence: TGTGCCAGCAGCACCCGACAGGGGTTTGGCTTCTACGAGCAGTACTTC.

This clone has more than one count but fewer than ten. The rearrangement uses TRBV27 and TRBJ2-2; no definite D call. The CDR3 runs to 14 residues. Germline values: CDR1 MNHEY, CDR2 SMNVEV (reference sequence). Trimming stripped 1 base from V and 4 bases from J, with 7 bases between. CDR3 sequence reads: CASSLWSPTGELFF. CDR3 nucleotide sequence: TGTGCCAGCAGTTTATGGAGCCCCACCGGGGAGCTGTTTTTT.